A single sample gave rise to the 13 T cell receptor beta chains below, sequenced in a study. MiXCR, run by TCRdb on the 5' RACE reads, gives a single entry per CDR3 protein. The sample lists under 9,500 distinct CDR3 sequences, 34% seen once, with roughly 6% in the top ten. Tregs were sorted as CD4+CD25+CD127-/low cells. The sample comprised Tregs sorted from blood. These receptors were collected from a female donor with breast cancer.

This clonotype ranks as medium-sized (0.01 to 0.1%). V gene TRBV6-2 or TRBV6-3 combines with J gene TRBJ2-2; D unclear. The CDR3 contains 15 residues. CDR1 and CDR2 (germline): MNHEY, SVGEGT. V was trimmed by 2 bases and J by 4 bases, leaving 11 bases between them. CDR3 amino acids: CASSYTPIRTGELFF. The CDR3 DNA is TGTGCCAGCAGTTACACCCCAATCCGCACCGGGGAGCTGTTTTTT.

This sequence joins TRBV7-2 and TRBJ2-2; D may be TRBD1 (6 bases). This CDR3 has 16 residues. V was clipped by 3 bases and J by 4 bases, with 15 bases between them. Per germline, CDR1 SGHTA and CDR2 FQGNSA. The CDR3 sequence: CASSFSTGKSTGELFF. Here the CDR3 DNA reads TGTGCCAGCAGCTTTTCTACAGGGAAGAGCACCGGGGAGCTGTTTTTT.

This clonotype is labeled as medium-sized. The J gene is TRBJ2-7, the V gene TRBV5-1, with D perhaps matching TRBD2 (5 bases). Germline V lookup: CDR1 SGHRS, CDR2 YFSETQ. The CDR3 is 12 amino acids. Between the trimmed V and J ends, which lost 5 bases and 6 bases, there was a span of 12 bases. This CDR3 is CASRLTGGEQYV. CDR3 DNA: TGCGCCAGCAGATTGACCGGAGGCGAGCAGTACGTC.

In nucleotides, the CDR3 is TGCAGTGCTAGAGCGGCAAGGGAAAATCAGCCCCAGCATTTT. It yields the protein CSARAARENQPQHF. The chain carries TRBV20-1 and TRBJ1-5; D uncertain. Between the trimmed V and J ends, which lost 1 base and 4 bases, there was a span of 11 bases. This CDR3 is built from 14 residues. Germline CDR1 DFQATT, CDR2 SNEGSKA (reference sequence).

The V gene is TRBV10-3, the J gene TRBJ1-2; no reliable D call. Trimming left V 7 bases short and J 3 bases short, with 27 bases between. The CDR3 consists of 18 residues. Germline V gene data show CDR1 as ENHRY and CDR2 as SYGVKD. The CDR3 DNA sequence: TGTGCCATCACTGGAGGTCGACTAGCGGGAGAACCTTACTATGGCTACACCTTC. This codes for CAITGGRLAGEPYYGYTF.

V usage is TRBV6-2 or TRBV6-3 and J usage is TRBJ2-7, with D tentatively TRBD1 or TRBD2 (5 bases each). Per germline, CDR1 MNHEY and CDR2 SVGEGT. V was clipped by 7 bases and J by 3 bases, with 19 bases between them. CDR3 length equals 15 residues. CDR3 bases: TGTGCCAGCAAGTCCTTAGGGACGGCAAGCTACGAGCAGTACTTC. Translating it yields CASKSLGTASYEQYF.

The gene calls are TRBV6-5 and TRBJ2-3; no clear D gene. The germline V and J ends were trimmed by 6 bases and 5 bases, with 12 bases remaining between them. Germline CDR1 and CDR2: MNHEY and SVGAGI. CDR3 length equals 13 residues. CDR3 residues: CASRPPGLDTQYF. DNA of the CDR3: TGTGCCAGCAGGCCCCCCGGCTTAGATACGCAGTATTTT.

Only one count was recorded for this clonotype. CDR3 in amino acids: CSVVQGPNEQFF. As DNA, the CDR3 is TGCAGCGTTGTTCAGGGGCCCAATGAGCAGTTCTTC. The chain couples TRBV29-1 to TRBJ2-1; the D gene is possibly TRBD1 (6 bases). CDR1 SQVTM and CDR2 ANQGSEA come from the germline V gene. Trimming removed 4 bases at V and 6 bases at J, with 10 bases between. The length of the CDR3 is 12 residues.

A note on this clonotype: The conserved phenylalanine or tryptophan normally closing the CDR3 is absent here, so this likely arose from a read error. The chain recombines TRBV20-1 with TRBJ2-7, with D possibly matching TRBD2 (6 bases). Germline CDR1 is DFQATT and CDR2 is SNEGSKA (reference sequence). This CDR3 contains 14 residues. The V gene lost 5 bases and the J gene lost 0 bases, with 14 bases spanning the gap. The CDR3 region is CSAPTQRVSYEQYL. CDR3 nucleotides: TGCAGTGCTCCGACCCAGCGGGTCTCCTACGAGCAGTACCTC.

The chain employs TRBV5-1 and TRBJ1-3; D not certain. The germline V gene encodes CDR1 SGHRS and CDR2 YFSETQ. This CDR3 has 16 residues. Trimming removed 0 bases from V and 0 bases from J, with 10 bases in between. CDR3 nucleotides: TGCGCCAGCAGCTTGGCCAACCTGGCCTCTGGAAACACCATATATTTT. This translates into CASSLANLASGNTIYF. Drawing the rest from reference TRBV5-1 and TRBJ1-3, the complete variable domain is KAGVTQTPRYLIKTRGQQVTLSCSPISGHRSVSWYQQTPGQGLQFLFEYFSETQRNKGNFPGRFSGRQFSNSRSEMNVSTLELGDSALYLCASSLANLASGNTIYFGEGSWLTVV.

A word on this clonotype: A much larger clone differs from this one at a single base, so this may be a read error. CDR3 sequence reads: CAIKVAEELFF. The DNA of the CDR3 is TGTGCCATCAAGGTCGCCGAGGAGCTGTTTTTT. This chain connects TRBV6-5 to TRBJ2-2; D gene uncertain. Looked up from germline, CDR1 is MNHEY and CDR2 is SVGAGI. V lost 10 bases and J lost 10, with 13 bases in between. The CDR3 totals 11 residues.

The chain recombines TRBV12-3 or TRBV12-4 with TRBJ2-4, with 7 bases aligning to TRBD1. The CDR3 runs 14 residues. J was trimmed by 8 bases and V by 6 bases; bases with no gene match: 10. In DNA, the CDR3 is TGTGCCAGCAGACTCAGGACAGGCTTTGACATTCAGTACTTC. This translates into CASRLRTGFDIQYF.

This sequence joins TRBV20-1 and TRBJ1-4, with 7 bases lining up with TRBD1. The CDR3 contains 17 residues. The J segment lost 7 bases and the V segment lost 0 bases, leaving 14 bases of the junction unmatched. Germline V lookup: CDR1 DFQATT, CDR2 SNEGSKA (reference sequence). The CDR3: CSARDPRQGVWGEKLFF. The CDR3 bases are TGCAGTGCTAGAGATCCCCGACAGGGCGTTTGGGGTGAAAAACTGTTTTTT.